The 21 T cell receptor beta chains given below trace back to one sample, sequenced in a study of blood T cell repertoires in COVID-19. Generated by immunoSEQ multiplex PCR, the TCRdb table keeps only in-frame clones and is missing some. This table has 140,000 or so clones, 80% appearing once. Sequencing was performed on peripheral blood. These receptors were obtained from a man between 65 and 85 years old who had recovered from COVID-19.

V and J are TRBV27 and TRBJ2-1, with D perhaps matching TRBD2 (7 bases). The germline V and J ends were trimmed by 6 bases and 9 bases, with 18 bases remaining between them. The CDR3 consists of 14 residues. CDR1 is MNHEY, CDR2 SMNVEV, per germline (reference sequence). CDR3 coding DNA: TGTGCCAGCAGAGCGTATGAGGGGGGGACTGAGCAGTTCTTC. Protein: CASRAYEGGTEQFF.

The chain is built from TRBV7-9 and TRBJ2-5, with D perhaps matching TRBD1 (5 bases). Germline CDR1 reads SEHNR; CDR2 reads FQNEAQ (reference sequence). This CDR3 has 13 residues. The V end was cut by 3 bases, the J end by 4 bases, with 9 bases between. The CDR3 DNA reads TGTGCCAGCAGCTTGGTAGGGGCAGAGACCCAGTACTTC. Translating gives CASSLVGAETQYF.

This rearrangement joins TRBV27 to TRBJ1-5, with 7 bases aligning to TRBD1. The CDR3 consists of 14 residues. J lost 4 bases, V lost 6 bases, and 6 bases had no gene match. Per the germline V gene, CDR1 is MNHEY and CDR2 is SMNVEV (reference sequence). The CDR3 DNA is TGTGCCAGCAGGGTCGGACAGGTAAATCAGCCCCAGCATTTT. It encodes CASRVGQVNQPQHF.

The gene calls are TRBV2 and TRBJ2-2; TRBD2 might be the D (5 bases). Germline lookup yields CDR1 SNHLY and CDR2 FYNNEI. The V end lost 9 bases, the J end lost 6 bases, and 8 bases lay between the germline ends. This CDR3 has 11 residues. The CDR3 protein is CASAGAGELFF. The CDR3 region has the DNA TGTGCCAGTGCCGGGGCCGGGGAGCTGTTTTTT.

The V gene is TRBV28, the J gene TRBJ2-3, with D unclear. There are 14 residues in the CDR3. Germline V gene sequence: CDR1 MDHEN, CDR2 SYDVKM. Between the trimmed V and J ends, which lost 2 bases and 4 bases, there was a span of 10 bases. The CDR3 reads CASSLMVASDTQYF. DNA of the CDR3: TGTGCCAGCAGTTTAATGGTAGCTTCAGATACGCAGTATTTT.

This clone was picked up one time. This chain uses TRBV7-2 with TRBJ2-1, with TRBD1 as a possible D gene (6 bases). The V gene's germline CDR1 is SGHTA and CDR2 FQGNSA. CDR3 length equals 17 residues. V lost 5 bases to trimming and J lost 4 bases, with 21 bases between them. The DNA of the CDR3 is TGTGCCAGCAGCCCATCAAGCTCCAGGACAGATTACAATGAGCAGTTCTTC. Translated, it gives CASSPSSSRTDYNEQFF.

This clone was detected only once. The chain joins TRBV11-2 to TRBJ2-5; TRBD2 is a possible D gene (5 bases). CDR3 size: 14 residues. Germline V gene sequence: CDR1 SGHAT, CDR2 FQNNGV. Trimming took 4 bases from V and 5 from J, leaving 14 bases between them. The CDR3 DNA sequence: TGTGCCAGCAGCTCGGGCCCTTCGGGGGAGACCCAGTACTTC. Translation gives CASSSGPSGETQYF.

Remarks on this clone: Distinct nucleotide sequences in the sample also encode this CDR3. V usage is TRBV27 and J usage is TRBJ2-7; 13 bases are shared with TRBD2. V lost 5 bases and J lost 2; bases outside the gene matches: 3. Looked up from germline, CDR1 is MNHEY and CDR2 is SMNVEV (reference sequence). The CDR3 spans 15 residues. CDR3 loop: CASSPGTSGTYEQYF. The CDR3 DNA follows: TGTGCCAGCAGTCCCGGGACTAGCGGGACCTACGAGCAGTACTTC.

This clone was detected once. The chain carries TRBV19 and TRBJ2-7; a possible D gene is TRBD1 (6 bases). The CDR3 has 14 amino acids. The V end lost 6 bases, the J end lost 7 bases, and 19 bases lay between the germline ends. The germline V gene has CDR1 LNHDA and CDR2 SQIVND (reference sequence). DNA for the CDR3: TGTGCCAGTAGCCTGACAGGCGCCATGGGGGAGCAGTACTTC. Amino acids: CASSLTGAMGEQYF.

This clone was seen more than once but under ten times. CDR3 coding DNA: TGTGCCTGGAGTAGACAGGGGAGGACCGGGGAGCTGTTTTTT. This codes for CAWSRQGRTGELFF. The chain recombines TRBV30 with TRBJ2-2, with 8 positions matching TRBD1. This CDR3 has 14 amino acids. Germline CDR1 reads GTSNPN; CDR2 reads SVGIG (reference sequence). J lost 5 bases, V lost 2 bases, and 4 bases had no gene match.

In this sample, this clone turned up a few times. The gene calls are TRBV6-1 and TRBJ1-1; 7 bases fit TRBD1. This CDR3 spans 14 amino acids. CDR1 and CDR2 (germline): MNHNS, SASEGT. V was clipped by 2 bases and J by 11 bases; unmatched bases: 11. For the CDR3, the DNA is TGTGCCAGCAGTGAAAGGGCTCTGACAGGGAAGGCTTTCTTT. This codes for CASSERALTGKAFF.

The chain links TRBV10-3 to TRBJ1-4; no definite D call. This CDR3 region has 15 residues. Trimming left V 3 bases short and J 7 bases short, with 15 bases between. From germline, CDR1 is ENHRY and CDR2 SYGVKD. The CDR3 is CAISDEGRASEKLFF. Here the CDR3 DNA reads TGTGCCATCAGTGATGAGGGCCGGGCAAGTGAAAAACTGTTTTTT.

The chain employs TRBV7-8 and TRBJ1-5; a possible D gene is TRBD1 (6 bases). The CDR3 runs to 16 residues. Trimming removed 0 bases at V and 6 bases at J, with 15 bases between. Germline CDR1 reads SGHVS; CDR2 reads FQNEAQ. Here the CDR3 reads CASSLAVDRPGQPQHF. The CDR3 DNA sequence: TGTGCCAGCAGCTTAGCGGTGGACAGACCGGGTCAGCCCCAGCATTTT.

V is TRBV25-1 and J is TRBJ1-2; D possibly corresponds to TRBD1 (5 bases). This CDR3 has 13 amino acids. Germline lookup yields CDR1 MGHDK and CDR2 SYGVNS. The V gene lost 1 base and the J gene lost 8 bases, with 11 bases spanning the gap. Here the CDR3 reads CASSESGEVGYTF. CDR3 DNA: TGTGCCAGCAGTGAATCGGGGGAGGTAGGCTACACCTTC.

This chain links TRBV27 with TRBJ2-7, with D hard to call. The ends were cut back, 5 bases at V and 0 bases at J, with 8 bases in the middle. CDR3 length: 13 residues. Germline V gene data show CDR1 as MNHEY and CDR2 as SMNVEV (reference sequence). Here the CDR3 DNA reads TGTGCCAGCAGTCCCTACCACTCCTACGAGCAGTACTTC. As protein: CASSPYHSYEQYF.

V is TRBV11-3 and J is TRBJ2-5; TRBD1 matches 10 bases. V trimming: 3 bases; J trimming: 0 bases; junction bases outside the gene matches: 4. CDR1 SGHNT and CDR2 YENEEA come from the germline V gene. This CDR3 is 16 amino acids long. The CDR3 sequence is CASSLGQGSYQETQYF. The CDR3 coding sequence is TGTGCCAGCAGCTTGGGACAGGGGTCGTACCAAGAGACCCAGTACTTC.

This clone showed up just a few times. The chain uses TRBV27 and TRBJ2-7, with 10 bases fitting TRBD2. CDR3 length: 15 residues. Germline CDR1 is MNHEY and CDR2 is SMNVEV (reference sequence). The V segment lost 5 bases and the J segment 2 bases; nucleotides outside the gene matches: 6. CDR3 nucleotide sequence: TGTGCCAGCAGTCTCCTAGCGGGAGTAACCTACGAGCAGTACTTC. Protein product: CASSLLAGVTYEQYF.

This chain links TRBV10-3 with TRBJ2-2; D is possibly TRBD2 (5 bases). Trimming cost V 3 bases and J 0 bases, with 14 bases left between them. The CDR3 runs to 17 residues. Germline CDR1 is ENHRY and CDR2 is SYGVKD. The CDR3 DNA reads as TGTGCCATCAGTGAAAGGAGACCGGGATCGAACACCGGGGAGCTGTTTTTT. This codes for CAISERRPGSNTGELFF.

The CDR3 nucleotides read TGTGCCAGCAGCTTGGATAGGGGGCAATGGGCGTACACTGAAGCTTTCTTT. Amino acid sequence: CASSLDRGQWAYTEAFF. The chain is built from TRBV5-6 and TRBJ1-1; 7 bases are shared with TRBD1. Germline-derived CDR1 and CDR2 are SGHDT and YYEEEE. J was trimmed by 3 bases and V by 0 bases; bases with no gene match: 11. The CDR3 contains 17 residues.

The chain recombines TRBV27 with TRBJ2-6; possible D gene TRBD2, 5 bases. This CDR3 region has 17 residues. Germline CDR1 is MNHEY and CDR2 is SMNVEV (reference sequence). Trimming removed 3 bases at V and 1 base at J, with 13 bases between. The CDR3 region is CASSFEGPWSGANVLTF. CDR3 sequence (DNA): TGTGCCAGCAGTTTTGAGGGCCCGTGGTCTGGGGCCAACGTCCTGACTTTC.

This rearrangement joins TRBV10-3 to TRBJ2-1; no firm D call. Per the germline V gene, CDR1 is ENHRY and CDR2 is SYGVKD. The CDR3 covers 14 residues. Deletions cut 2 bases from V and 7 bases from J, with 12 bases between. The CDR3 region is CAISEPPLRNEQFF. In DNA form, the CDR3 reads TGTGCCATCAGTGAGCCCCCCCTTCGGAATGAGCAGTTCTTC.